Listed here are 2 T cell receptor beta chains from one sample, sequenced in a study of T cell responses to AZD1222 COVID-19 vaccine. Profiling relied on immunoSEQ multiplex PCR, and the TCRdb table lists in-frame clones only, not all of them. The sample contains 95,000 to 100,000 clones, around 83% of which appear only once. The input for sequencing was peripheral blood, taken on day 0 of AZD1222 vaccination. The receptors derive from an adult in good health.

The J gene is TRBJ2-7, the V gene TRBV4-3, with D maybe TRBD1 (6 bases). The CDR3 runs to 17 residues. V was shortened by 0 bases and J by 3 bases, with 18 bases between the two germline ends. Germline loops: CDR1 LGHNA, CDR2 YSLEER. CDR3 protein: CASSQDRREQGNYEQYF. The CDR3 nucleotides read TGCGCCAGCAGCCAAGATCGAAGAGAACAGGGAAACTACGAGCAGTACTTC.

V gene TRBV6-4 combines with J gene TRBJ1-5, with 8 bases fitting TRBD1. Trimming took 3 bases from V and 5 from J; bases not matched to a gene: 0. Germline values: CDR1 MRHNA, CDR2 SNTAGT. This CDR3 is built from 13 residues. The DNA of the CDR3 is TGTGCCAGCAGTGAGGACAGGGATCAGCCCCAGCATTTT. The encoded protein is CASSEDRDQPQHF.